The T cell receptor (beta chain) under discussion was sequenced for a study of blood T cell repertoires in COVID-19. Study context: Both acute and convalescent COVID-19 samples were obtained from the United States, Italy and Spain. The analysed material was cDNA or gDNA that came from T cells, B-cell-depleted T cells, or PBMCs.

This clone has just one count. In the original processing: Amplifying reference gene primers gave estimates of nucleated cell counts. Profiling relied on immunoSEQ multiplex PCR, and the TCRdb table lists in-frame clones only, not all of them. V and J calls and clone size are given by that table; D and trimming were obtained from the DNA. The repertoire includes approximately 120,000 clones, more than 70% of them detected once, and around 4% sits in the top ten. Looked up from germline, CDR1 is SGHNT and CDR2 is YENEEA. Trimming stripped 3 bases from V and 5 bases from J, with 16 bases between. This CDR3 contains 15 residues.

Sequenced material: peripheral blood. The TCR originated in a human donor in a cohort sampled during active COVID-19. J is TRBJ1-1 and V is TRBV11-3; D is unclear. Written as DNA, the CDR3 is TGTGCCAGCAGCTTCAGGTCGGGGATGGGAACTGAAGCTTTCTTT. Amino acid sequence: CASSFRSGMGTEAFF.